The next 27 T cell receptor beta chains were all read from a single sample in a study of shared clonotypes between healthy human individuals. Naive CD8 isolation took CD45RO-negative cells positively selected for CCR7 and excluded terminally differentiated effector memory CD45RA+ cells. TCRdb's copy holds only in-frame clones and misses some; the assay was immunoSEQ multiplex PCR. The sample records roughly 2 million clones, roughly 94% being singletons. Sequencing was done on a sample of naive CD8+ T cells sorted from blood. Receptors were obtained from a man aged 18-30 years in good health.

This sequence joins TRBV2 and TRBJ2-3; D might be TRBD2 (7 bases). Germline V gene sequence: CDR1 SNHLY, CDR2 FYNNEI. V was cut by 6 bases and J by 2 bases, with 21 bases left in between. The CDR3 length is 17 residues. CDR3 DNA sequence: TGTGCCAGCAGGGGCGGGGGCCACACAGGTTTCACAGATACGCAGTATTTT. This translates into CASRGGGHTGFTDTQYF.

The chain couples TRBV9 to TRBJ2-1, with D perhaps TRBD2 (6 bases). The length of the CDR3 is 16 residues. Trimming removed 4 bases at V and 0 bases at J, with 14 bases between. CDR1 is SGDLS and CDR2 is YYNGEE in the germline V gene. In nucleotides, the CDR3 is TGTGCCAGCAGCCCCCTCGGGACTCTCTCCTACAATGAGCAGTTCTTC. Its translation: CASSPLGTLSYNEQFF.

This chain connects TRBV5-4 to TRBJ1-1; a weak D match, TRBD1 (6 bases). CDR1 and CDR2 (germline): SGHNT, YYREEE (reference sequence). CDR3 length: 12 residues. Trimming left V 7 bases short and J 8 bases short, with 15 bases between. The CDR3 region has the DNA TGTGCCAGCTCCTATGGCGGACAGGAAGCTTTCTTT. Translating it yields CASSYGGQEAFF.

V is TRBV4-2 and J is TRBJ2-3, with 11 positions matching TRBD2. This CDR3 is built from 19 residues. The V gene's germline CDR1 is LGHNA and CDR2 YNFKEQ. With 0 bases clipped from V and 3 bases from J, the junction kept 11 bases outside the gene matches. The DNA of the CDR3 is TGTGCCAGCAGCCAAGATCCCCTAGCGGGGGGTCCTCGGACAGATACGCAGTATTTT. It is translated as CASSQDPLAGGPRTDTQYF.

The chain links TRBV4-1 to TRBJ2-7; TRBD1 matches at 8 bases. J was trimmed by 3 bases and V by 4 bases; bases with no gene match: 2. Germline-derived CDR1 and CDR2 are MGHRA and YSYEKL. The CDR3 extends over 13 amino acids. The CDR3 nucleotides are TGCGCCAGCAGCCTGGACAGGGACTACGAGCAGTACTTC. Protein: CASSLDRDYEQYF.

This clone has just one count. J is TRBJ2-2 and V is TRBV5-6; D uncertain. Per germline, CDR1 SGHDT and CDR2 YYEEEE. The CDR3 is made up of 16 amino acids. The V end lost 1 base, the J end lost 2 bases, and 12 bases lay between the germline ends. DNA of the CDR3: TGTGCCAGCAGCTTGATACAGAACACTAACACCGGGGAGCTGTTTTTT. It codes for CASSLIQNTNTGELFF.

The chain is built from TRBV29-1 and TRBJ2-1; a possible D gene is TRBD2 (5 bases). Germline CDR1 is SQVTM and CDR2 is ANQGSEA. CDR3 length: 14 residues. V was clipped by 3 bases and J by 9 bases, with 18 bases between them. Here the CDR3 DNA reads TGCAGCGTTGACTCCGGTTCGGCTAGCAGTGAGCAGTTCTTC. This codes for CSVDSGSASSEQFF.

The chain carries TRBV5-1 and TRBJ2-3; 9 nucleotides line up with TRBD1. Germline V gives CDR1 SGHRS, CDR2 YFSETQ. The junction had 11 bases not matched to a gene; V was cut back by 3 bases and J by 6 bases. The CDR3 has 16 residues. The CDR3 coding sequence is TGCGCCAGCAGCTCTTCCGGGACAGGGAGACTTGATACGCAGTATTTT. It codes for CASSSSGTGRLDTQYF.

This chain joins TRBV11-2 and TRBJ1-2; possibly TRBD1 for D (5 bases). Trimming removed 6 bases at V and 3 bases at J, with 20 bases between. The CDR3 totals 16 residues. The germline CDR1 and CDR2 sequences are SGHAT and FQNNGV. For the CDR3, the DNA is TGTGCCAGCAGTTCCATCAGGGTGTCGGGGGACTATGGCTACACCTTC. It yields the protein CASSSIRVSGDYGYTF.

The genes are TRBV4-1 and TRBJ2-3, with TRBD2 matching over 10 bases. Germline V gene data show CDR1 as MGHRA and CDR2 as YSYEKL. The trim removed 0 bases at V and 6 bases at J, leaving 3 bases unmatched. This CDR3 comprises 15 residues. The CDR3 region has the DNA TGCGCCAGCAGCCAAGAGGAGCGGGGGGGGGATACGCAGTATTTT. This gives the protein CASSQEERGGDTQYF.

The chain combines TRBV11-2 with TRBJ2-3; 15 nucleotides agree with TRBD2. The germline V gene has CDR1 SGHAT and CDR2 FQNNGV. This CDR3 has 18 amino acids. V trimming: 0 bases; J trimming: 5 bases; junction bases outside the gene matches: 6. In DNA, the CDR3 is TGTGCCAGCAGCTTAGACCCGGGACTAGCGGGGGGCGTAGATACGCAGTATTTT. Its translation: CASSLDPGLAGGVDTQYF.

The chain couples TRBV5-1 to TRBJ1-2; D possibly corresponds to TRBD1 (5 bases). The CDR3 has 14 residues. CDR1 is SGHRS, CDR2 YFSETQ, per germline. V lost 4 bases and J 7 bases, leaving 17 bases between the germline ends. The CDR3 nucleotides read TGCGCCAGCAGCCCAGTGGGGCTGATTGGTGGCTACACCTTC. Amino acid sequence: CASSPVGLIGGYTF.

V usage is TRBV5-4 and J usage is TRBJ2-7; D is perhaps TRBD2 (5 bases). The CDR3 totals 15 residues. Germline lookup yields CDR1 SGHNT and CDR2 YYREEE (reference sequence). Trimming took off 0 bases at V and 2 bases at J, with 12 bases between the two ends. The DNA for the CDR3 is TGTGCCAGCAGCTTGGCTGGCGGGCTGACCTACGAGCAGTACTTC. Its translation: CASSLAGGLTYEQYF. Full variable domain (missing parts from reference TRBV5-4 and TRBJ2-7): ETGVTQSPTHLIKTRGQQVTLRCSSQSGHNTVSWYQQALGQGPQFIFQYYREEENGRGNFPPRFSGLQFPNYSSELNVNALELDDSALYLCASSLAGGLTYEQYFGPGTRLTVT.

Only one count was recorded for this clone. The rearrangement joins TRBV27 to TRBJ2-7, with 8 bases matching TRBD1. V lost 6 bases to trimming and J lost 4 bases; unmatched junction nucleotides: 17. The CDR3 runs to 17 residues. From germline, CDR1 is MNHEY and CDR2 SMNVEV (reference sequence). CDR3 sequence: CASSLTGTGGGLYEQYF. CDR3 DNA sequence: TGTGCCAGCAGCCTTACGGGGACAGGTGGGGGTCTATACGAGCAGTACTTC.

In its sample, this clone was seen once. This sequence joins TRBV7-6 and TRBJ2-6; unclear D gene. This CDR3 region has 14 residues. V shed 5 bases and J shed 4 bases, with 9 bases lying between them. In germline, CDR1 is SGHVS, CDR2 FNYEAQ. This CDR3 is CASSPPVGANVLTF. The CDR3 coding sequence is TGTGCCAGCAGCCCCCCGGTAGGGGCCAACGTCCTGACTTTC. Looking up the rest from reference TRBV7-6 and TRBJ2-6 gives the full variable domain: GAGVSQSPRYKVTKRGQDVALRCDPISGHVSLYWYRQALGQGPEFLTYFNYEAQQDKSGLPNDRFSAERPEGSISTLTIQRTEQRDSAMYRCASSPPVGANVLTFGAGSRLTVL.

Of note for this clone: Additional DNA sequences in this sample encode the identical CDR3. The V call is TRBV7-9, the J call TRBJ1-1; no reliable D call. This CDR3 has 12 residues. With 1 base removed from V and 8 bases from J, the gap between germline ends came to 8 bases. CDR1 SEHNR and CDR2 FQNEAQ come from the germline V gene (reference sequence). The CDR3 sequence is CASSLVSPEAFF. The CDR3, as DNA: TGTGCCAGCAGCTTAGTCAGCCCGGAAGCTTTCTTT.

The chain has TRBV28 and TRBJ1-5, with D possibly being TRBD1 (6 bases). The germline V gene encodes CDR1 MDHEN and CDR2 SYDVKM. The CDR3 runs 17 residues. V lost 10 bases to trimming and J lost 0 bases, with 22 bases between them. The CDR3 DNA reads as TGTGCCACCCTAACAGGGAGCGAGATAGATAGCAATCAGCCCCAGCATTTT. It encodes CATLTGSEIDSNQPQHF. Combining the CDR3 with reference TRBV28 and TRBJ1-5 gives the whole variable domain DVKVTQSSRYLVKRTGEKVFLECVQDMDHENMFWYRQDPGLGLRLIYFSYDVKMKEKGDIPEGYSVSREKKERFSLILESASTNQTSMYLCATLTGSEIDSNQPQHFGDGTRLSIL.

The V gene is TRBV6-6, the J gene TRBJ1-1; D not resolved. This CDR3 has 13 residues. Trimming left V 7 bases short and J 1 base short, with 10 bases between. Germline-derived CDR1 and CDR2 are MNHNY and SVGAGI (reference sequence). Written as DNA, the CDR3 is TGTGCCAGCATCTTACACCCGAACACTGAAGCTTTCTTT. The encoded protein is CASILHPNTEAFF.

This clone is a singleton in its sample. The rearrangement links TRBV30 to TRBJ2-1; 10 positions match TRBD2. The CDR3 consists of 13 residues. Looked up from germline, CDR1 is GTSNPN and CDR2 is SVGIG (reference sequence). With V trimmed by 1 base and J by 6 bases, 0 bases remained unmatched. The CDR3 DNA reads TGTGCCTGGAGTGCTAGCGGGAGCAATGAGCAGTTCTTC. This codes for CAWSASGSNEQFF.

The sample holds one count of this clone. The genes are TRBV13 and TRBJ2-2; D is perhaps TRBD1 (6 bases). The germline V and J ends were trimmed by 6 bases and 6 bases, with 11 bases remaining between them. This CDR3 comprises 13 residues. CDR1 and CDR2 from the germline V gene are PRHDT and FYEKMQ (reference sequence). CDR3 in DNA: TGTGCCAGCAGTTACAGGGAATCCGGGGAGCTGTTTTTT. This encodes CASSYRESGELFF.

This clone appeared a single time. The chain is built from TRBV13 and TRBJ2-7; D is tentatively TRBD1 or TRBD2 (5 bases each). Germline-derived CDR1 and CDR2 are PRHDT and FYEKMQ (reference sequence). The CDR3 totals 13 residues. V lost 1 base, J lost 5 bases, and 9 bases lay in between. CDR3 loop: CASSLEGENEQYF. The CDR3 region has the DNA TGTGCCAGCAGCTTAGAAGGGGAGAACGAGCAGTACTTC.

This chain links TRBV2 with TRBJ2-3; D assignment may be TRBD1 or TRBD2 (5 bases each). V dropped 10 bases and J dropped 9 bases, with 14 bases sitting between them. This CDR3 has 11 residues. Germline CDR1 reads SNHLY; CDR2 reads FYNNEI. The CDR3 nucleotides are TGTGCCACCGGGGACGGGGAAACGCAGTATTTT. Translated, it gives CATGDGETQYF.

Of note for this clone: Relative to the germline gene, one junction end is altered; a read error may explain this. V and J are TRBV9 and TRBJ1-2; 7 bases match TRBD1. CDR3 size: 13 residues. Germline CDR1 reads SGDLS; CDR2 reads YYNGEE. The CDR3 sequence: CASSTPTGSGYTF. Here the CDR3 DNA reads TGTGCCAGCAGCACCCCGACAGGGAGTGGCTACACCTTT.

This rearrangement joins TRBV10-1 to TRBJ2-1; tentatively, D is TRBD1 (6 bases). CDR3 length: 14 residues. V lost 6 bases and J 6 bases, leaving 15 bases between the germline ends. Germline V gives CDR1 WNHNN, CDR2 SYGVQD (reference sequence). The CDR3 is CASSRRQELNEQFF. The CDR3 nucleotides read TGCGCCAGCAGCCGGAGACAGGAGCTCAATGAGCAGTTCTTC.

This rearrangement joins TRBV29-1 to TRBJ2-7; D might be TRBD1 or TRBD2, each matching 5 bases. Per germline, CDR1 SQVTM and CDR2 ANQGSEA. The CDR3 is 15 amino acids. V lost 2 bases and J lost 4, with 18 bases in between. As DNA, the CDR3 is TGCAGCGTTGAAATGGGACCACGGGGATCATACGAGCAGTACTTC. As protein: CSVEMGPRGSYEQYF.

The chain carries TRBV6-5 and TRBJ1-3; possible D gene TRBD1, 6 bases. The CDR3 is 13 amino acids. Looked up from germline, CDR1 is MNHEY and CDR2 is SVGAGI. V lost 4 bases, J lost 4 bases, and 8 bases lay in between. The CDR3 region is CASSSGQGNTIYF. CDR3 nucleotide sequence: TGTGCCAGCAGTTCCGGACAGGGAAACACCATATATTTT.

The rearrangement joins TRBV6-1 to TRBJ1-2; TRBD1 is a possible D gene (5 bases). This CDR3 comprises 13 residues. Germline CDR1 and CDR2: MNHNS and SASEGT. V lost 8 bases, J lost 4 bases, and 14 bases lay in between. The CDR3 spells CASSQGFGYGYTF. The CDR3 DNA reads TGTGCCAGCTCCCAGGGATTCGGCTATGGCTACACCTTC.